This T cell receptor beta chain was sequenced for a study of blood T cell repertoires in COVID-19. TCRdb's table, derived via immunoSEQ multiplex PCR, lists solely in-frame clones and lacks some. Altogether more than 65,000 clones are present, about 80% being singletons, with the ten largest covering approximately 40%. In this sample, this clone turned up a few times. At one of its ends the junction is not consistent with the germline gene, which may arise from a read error. The sequencing sample was made of peripheral blood. The sequence was collected from a woman aged 70 to 79 with acute or convalescent COVID-19.

CDR3 coding DNA: TGTGCCAGCGGTTACCCCAGGTCTTACAATGAGCAGTTCTTC. As protein: CASGYPRSYNEQFF. The chain employs TRBV6-5 and TRBJ2-1; D not certain. The CDR3 is 14 residues long. From germline, CDR1 is MNHEY and CDR2 SVGAGI.